This passage covers 19 T cell receptor beta chains from one sample sequenced in a study of blood T cell repertoires in COVID-19. Assay used: immunoSEQ multiplex PCR; TCRdb lists only in-frame clones, some missing. The sample shows roughly 100,000 clones, roughly 81% of them seen only once. Sequenced material: peripheral blood. The receptors derive from a woman aged 70-85 years with acute or convalescent COVID-19.

The chain has TRBV29-1 and TRBJ1-4; 9 positions agree with TRBD1. V dropped 3 bases and J dropped 10; count of bases not matched to a gene: 12. Germline V gene lookup returns CDR1 SQVTM and CDR2 ANQGSEA. CDR3 length: 15 amino acids. The CDR3 loop is CSVDVTGTGLAKLFF. The CDR3 DNA reads as TGCAGCGTTGACGTCACCGGGACAGGGTTGGCAAAACTGTTTTTT.

V is TRBV5-4 and J is TRBJ2-3; 14 positions match TRBD2. Germline loops: CDR1 SGHNT, CDR2 YYREEE (reference sequence). V gave up 3 bases and J gave up 6 bases; unmatched junction bases: 9. This CDR3 has 17 residues. As DNA, the CDR3 is TGTGCCAGCAGCTCCGGACTAGCGGGAGGTGTGTTTGATACGCAGTATTTT. It codes for CASSSGLAGGVFDTQYF.

The rearrangement joins TRBV25-1 to TRBJ1-1; tentative D call: TRBD1 (6 bases). With 2 bases removed from V and 5 bases from J, the gap between germline ends came to 12 bases. The germline V gene has CDR1 MGHDK and CDR2 SYGVNS. CDR3 length equals 14 residues. The CDR3 sequence is CASSEGGWETEAFF. CDR3 DNA sequence: TGTGCCAGCAGTGAAGGGGGCTGGGAGACTGAAGCTTTCTTT.

The gene calls are TRBV5-1 and TRBJ1-2; the match to TRBD1 covers 7 bases. The length of the CDR3 is 15 residues. J lost 2 bases, V lost 2 bases, and 6 bases had no gene match. CDR1 is SGHRS and CDR2 is YFSETQ in the germline V gene. The CDR3 bases are TGCGCCAGCAGCTTTGTCATGACAGGGAACTATGGCTACACCTTC. It codes for CASSFVMTGNYGYTF.

This rearrangement joins TRBV9 to TRBJ2-3; 10 bases map to TRBD2. The CDR3 extends over 15 amino acids. Trimming cost V 6 bases and J 2 bases; bases outside gene matches: 6. Germline CDR1 reads SGDLS; CDR2 reads YYNGEE. The CDR3 region is CASTVSGGATDTQYF. The DNA for the CDR3 is TGTGCCAGCACAGTGAGCGGGGGGGCCACAGATACGCAGTATTTT.

The V gene is TRBV3-1 (or the pseudogene TRBV3-2), the J gene TRBJ1-3, with 8 bases aligning to TRBD1. CDR3 length: 15 amino acids. The ends lost 4 bases at V and 0 bases at J; junction bases unmatched: 2. Germline loops: CDR1 LGHDT, CDR2 YNNKEL (reference sequence). The CDR3 is CASSLDRDSGNTIYF. The DNA of the CDR3 is TGTGCCAGCAGCCTGGACAGGGACTCTGGAAACACCATATATTTT.

The chain is built from TRBV2 and TRBJ2-3, with a weak D call TRBD2 (5 bases). This CDR3 is 15 amino acids long. Germline V gene sequence: CDR1 SNHLY, CDR2 FYNNEI. V lost 6 bases, J lost 2 bases, and 15 bases lay in between. CDR3 nucleotides: TGTGCCAGCAGCCGCGAGGACTTATACACAGATACGCAGTATTTT. The encoded protein is CASSREDLYTDTQYF.

This chain joins TRBV6-6 and TRBJ2-7; D is perhaps TRBD1 (6 bases). CDR1 is MNHNY, CDR2 SVGAGI, per germline (reference sequence). The CDR3 spans 18 residues. V was clipped by 5 bases and J by 1 base, with 24 bases between them. The CDR3 reads CASSLGVGASGLSYEQYF. CDR3 in DNA: TGTGCCAGCAGTCTTGGGGTGGGGGCGAGCGGTCTATCCTACGAGCAGTACTTC.

Here the CDR3 reads CSASSRASYNSPLHF. The CDR3 DNA sequence: TGCAGTGCTAGTAGCAGGGCCTCCTATAATTCACCCCTCCACTTT. The chain joins TRBV20-1 to TRBJ1-6, with D tentatively TRBD1 (5 bases). The V gene's germline CDR1 is DFQATT and CDR2 SNEGSKA (reference sequence). This CDR3 comprises 15 residues. V was cut by 3 bases and J by 0 bases, with 9 bases left in between.

V usage is TRBV5-5 and J usage is TRBJ1-6, with D perhaps TRBD1 (6 bases). There are 16 residues in the CDR3. Trimming cost V 3 bases and J 6 bases, with 16 bases left between them. CDR1 is SGHKS, CDR2 YYEKEE, per germline (reference sequence). The CDR3 loop reads CASSSEPGQLNSPLHF. The CDR3, as DNA: TGTGCCAGCAGCTCCGAACCGGGACAACTTAATTCACCCCTCCACTTT.

This chain connects TRBV14 to TRBJ2-1, with D perhaps TRBD1 (5 bases). The CDR3 is 15 amino acids. V dropped 4 bases and J dropped 7 bases, with 17 bases sitting between them. The germline V gene has CDR1 SGHDN and CDR2 FVKESK. The CDR3: CASSRQQPLLNEQFF. For the CDR3, the DNA is TGTGCCAGCAGCCGACAGCAACCCCTTTTGAATGAGCAGTTCTTC.

The chain's CDR3 is CASTKDRDRLQSQHF. CDR3 DNA: TGTGCCAGCACTAAGGACCGGGACAGACTCCAGTCCCAGCATTTT. The chain carries TRBV6-5 and TRBJ1-5; 7 bases line up with TRBD1. The ends lost 7 bases at V and 11 bases at J; junction bases unmatched: 17. Germline CDR1 reads MNHEY; CDR2 reads SVGAGI. CDR3 length: 15 amino acids.

The chain is built from TRBV15 and TRBJ2-2, with unresolved D. Germline lookup yields CDR1 LNHNV and CDR2 YYDKDF (reference sequence). This CDR3 spans 14 amino acids. Trimming left V 1 base short and J 0 bases short, with 3 bases between. The CDR3 DNA reads as TGTGCCACCAGCAGAGCCTCGAACACCGGGGAGCTGTTTTTT. As protein: CATSRASNTGELFF.

The chain combines TRBV18 with TRBJ2-7; D remains ambiguous. Trimming stripped 5 bases from V and 6 bases from J, with 14 bases between. This CDR3 contains 13 residues. Germline lookup yields CDR1 KGHSH and CDR2 LQKENI. The CDR3 protein is CASSEEVSIEQYF. CDR3 bases: TGTGCCAGCTCAGAAGAGGTGTCGATCGAGCAGTACTTC. Variable domain in full (rest from reference TRBV18 and TRBJ2-7): NAGVMQNPRHLVRRRGQEARLRCSPMKGHSHVYWYRQLPEEGLKFMVYLQKENIIDESGMPKERFSAEFPKEGPSILRIQQVVRGDSAAYFCASSEEVSIEQYFGPGTRLTVT.

The rearrangement uses TRBV18 and TRBJ1-1; TRBD1 aligns across 9 bases. CDR3 length: 16 residues. Per germline, CDR1 KGHSH and CDR2 LQKENI. The junction had 10 bases not matched to a gene; V was cut back by 4 bases and J by 4 bases. The CDR3 loop reads CASSLFRDRDGTEAFF. The CDR3 DNA reads TGTGCCAGCTCACTTTTCCGGGACAGGGATGGCACTGAAGCTTTCTTT.

This chain joins TRBV18 and TRBJ2-3; 9 bases map to TRBD2. CDR1 KGHSH and CDR2 LQKENI come from the germline V gene. CDR3 length: 14 amino acids. V shed 10 bases, J shed 3 bases, and the junction held 8 bases outside the gene matches. The CDR3 spells CATFSSGGTDTQYF. The CDR3 nucleotides read TGTGCCACGTTCTCCAGCGGGGGGACAGATACGCAGTATTTT. Using reference TRBV18 and TRBJ2-3 for the parts outside the CDR3, the full variable domain is NAGVMQNPRHLVRRRGQEARLRCSPMKGHSHVYWYRQLPEEGLKFMVYLQKENIIDESGMPKERFSAEFPKEGPSILRIQQVVRGDSAAYFCATFSSGGTDTQYFGPGTRLTVL.

This chain uses TRBV15 with TRBJ1-1; D uncertain. Germline V gives CDR1 LNHNV, CDR2 YYDKDF (reference sequence). Deletions cut 0 bases from V and 4 bases from J, with 9 bases between. The CDR3 is 14 amino acids. The CDR3 sequence: CATSRDNRPTEAFF. The CDR3 DNA reads TGTGCCACCAGCAGAGATAATCGTCCCACTGAAGCTTTCTTT.

The chain's CDR3 is CSVEDLPGLGEQYF. DNA for the CDR3: TGCAGCGTTGAAGATTTGCCAGGGCTAGGCGAGCAGTACTTC. The chain uses TRBV29-1 and TRBJ2-7; D might be TRBD1 (5 bases). The V and J ends lost 0 bases and 6 bases respectively, with 15 bases between them. The CDR3 is 14 amino acids. The germline V gene has CDR1 SQVTM and CDR2 ANQGSEA.

The chain joins TRBV19 to TRBJ1-5, with a tentative D call TRBD1 (6 bases). Germline V CDR1 and CDR2: LNHDA, SQIVND (reference sequence). There are 15 residues in the CDR3. Trimming left V 5 bases short and J 7 bases short, with 18 bases between. The CDR3 loop is CASSGSGHTGQPQHF. The CDR3, as DNA: TGTGCCAGTAGTGGGTCGGGACACACGGGGCAGCCCCAGCATTTT.